This TCR beta chain was recovered during a study of shared clonotypes between healthy human individuals. Study background: Used for every donor were three CD4 naive, three CD4 memory, two CD8 naive and one CD8 memory plate.

Study-wide results and limits: Compared with clonotypes that all four donors shared, non-shared clonotypes had lower generation probabilities. Several donors held about 5.1% of naive CD4 clonotypes in common.

Under the authors' procedure: Sequence data from immunoSEQ were junction-only and lacked quality scores; consequently, filtering differed. The repertoire was sequenced with immunoSEQ multiplex PCR; TCRdb's copy has only in-frame clones and lacks some. V and J calls and clone size are copied from that table; D and trimming were computed from the DNA. This table has under 2.5 million clones, about nine tenths appearing once. With regard to this clone: The antigen is unknown.

The CDR3 length is 15 residues. J was trimmed by 8 bases and V by 4 bases; bases with no gene match: 9. Germline CDR1 SGHRS, CDR2 YFSETQ. The TCR comes from a man between 18 and 35 years old in good health. Some clones in this sample may be carry-over from other donors' samples. Sequenced material: naive CD4+ T cells from PBMCs. As to subset: CD45RA+ positively selected. This chain links TRBV5-1 with TRBJ2-1; 10 bases match TRBD1. CDR3: CASSQGQGITDEQFF. CDR3 nucleotide sequence: TGCGCCAGCAGCCAGGGACAGGGGATCACGGATGAGCAGTTCTTC.